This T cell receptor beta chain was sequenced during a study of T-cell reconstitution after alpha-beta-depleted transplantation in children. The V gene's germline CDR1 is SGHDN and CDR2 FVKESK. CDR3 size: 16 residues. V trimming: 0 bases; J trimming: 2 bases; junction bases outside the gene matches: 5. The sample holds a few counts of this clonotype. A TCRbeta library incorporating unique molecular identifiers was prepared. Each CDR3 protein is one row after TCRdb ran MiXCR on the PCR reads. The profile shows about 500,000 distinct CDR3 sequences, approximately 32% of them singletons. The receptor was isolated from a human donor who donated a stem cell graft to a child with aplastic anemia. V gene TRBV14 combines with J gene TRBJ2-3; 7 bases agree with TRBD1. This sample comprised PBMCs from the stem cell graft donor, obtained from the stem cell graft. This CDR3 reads CASSQDLEGATDTQYF. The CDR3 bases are TGTGCCAGCAGCCAAGATCTAGAGGGGGCCACAGATACGCAGTATTTT. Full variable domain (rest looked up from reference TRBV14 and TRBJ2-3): EAGVTQFPSHSVIEKGQTVTLRCDPISGHDNLYWYRRVMGKEIKFLLHFVKESKQDESGMPNNRFLAERTGGTYSTLKVQPAELEDSGVYFCASSQDLEGATDTQYFGPGTRLTVL.